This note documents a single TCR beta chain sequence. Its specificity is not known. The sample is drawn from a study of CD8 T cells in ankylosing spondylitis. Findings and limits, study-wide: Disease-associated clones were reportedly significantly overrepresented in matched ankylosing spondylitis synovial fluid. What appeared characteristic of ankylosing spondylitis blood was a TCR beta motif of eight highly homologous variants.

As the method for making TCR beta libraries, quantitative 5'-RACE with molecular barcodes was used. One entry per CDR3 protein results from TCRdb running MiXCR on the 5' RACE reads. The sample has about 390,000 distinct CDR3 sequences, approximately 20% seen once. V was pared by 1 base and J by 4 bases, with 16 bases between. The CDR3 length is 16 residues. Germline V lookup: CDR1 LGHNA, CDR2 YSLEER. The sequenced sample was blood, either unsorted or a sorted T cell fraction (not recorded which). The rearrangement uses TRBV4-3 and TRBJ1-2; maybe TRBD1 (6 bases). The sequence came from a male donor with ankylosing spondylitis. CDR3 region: CASSQALPGAGYGYTF. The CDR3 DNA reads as TGCGCCAGCAGCCAAGCCCTGCCGGGGGCGGGCTATGGCTACACCTTC.